Listed below are T cell receptor beta chains from one sample, sequenced in a study of identical twins. TCRdb re-analysed the 5' RACE reads in MiXCR, keeping a single row per CDR3 protein. The data contain roughly 540,000 distinct CDR3 sequences, roughly a fifth of them singletons. These sequences were also reported in another study, on T cells expressing NK-cell markers.

Sequences were obtained from CD4+ T cells sorted from blood. All receptors derive from a woman between 18 and 29 years old in good health. Each CDR3 is given with its conserved first and last residue. The order of the fields is clone size, J gene, D gene, CDR3 length, V gene, CDR3 DNA, CDR3 protein. D genes are given only for firm matches. Not every row has a clone size; where given, it reads once, few, many or a size class.

. | TRBJ2-5 | TRBD2 | 12 | TRBV20-1 | TGCAGTGCAAAGAGCGGGAGTGAGACCCAGTACTTC | CSAKSGSETQYF
few | TRBJ2-1 | . | 11 | TRBV14 | TGTGCCAGCAGCCGCATTGTCGAGCAGTTCTTC | CASSRIVEQFF
few | TRBJ1-1 | . | 11 | TRBV6-5 | TGTGCCAGCACGAACGGGCTACAAGCTTTCTTT | CASTNGLQAFF
many | TRBJ2-3 | . | 13 | TRBV20-1 | TGCAGTGCTAAGGGACCACTCACAGATACGCAGTATTTT | CSAKGPLTDTQYF
many | TRBJ2-7 | . | 12 | TRBV7-2 | TGTGCCAGCAGCCCCGCGGGACTCGAGCAGTACTTC | CASSPAGLEQYF
. | TRBJ2-1 | TRBD2 | 16 | TRBV5-4 | TGTGCCAGCAGCTCTCTAACTAGCGGGAGGGCCAATGAGCAGTTCTTC | CASSSLTSGRANEQFF
few | TRBJ2-7 | TRBD1 | 14 | TRBV20-1 | TGCAGTGCTAGTCCAGGCGGGACAGGGGCCCTCCTGCACTTC | CSASPGGTGALLHF
. | TRBJ2-3 | TRBD1 | 16 | TRBV6-1 | TGTGCCAGCAGCCAGACGACAGGGCGGGCAACAGATACGCAGTATTTT | CASSQTTGRATDTQYF
. | TRBJ2-1 | . | 13 | TRBV20-1 | TGCAGTGCTAGCCATCAAGCATACAATGAGCAGTTCTTC | CSASHQAYNEQFF
. | TRBJ2-3 | TRBD2 | 15 | TRBV2 | TGTGCCAGCACCCACGAGCGGGGGTACACAGATACGCAGTATTTT | CASTHERGYTDTQYF
many | TRBJ1-2 | . | 14 | TRBV20-1 | TGCAGTGCTACGCTTGGGGATTTTAACTATGGCTACACCTTC | CSATLGDFNYGYTF
few | TRBJ1-2 | TRBD1 | 14 | TRBV5-1 | TGCGCCAGCAGCTCGCCGGGACAGAACTATGGCTACACCTTC | CASSSPGQNYGYTF
few | TRBJ2-1 | TRBD2 | 17 | TRBV6-1 | TGTGCCAGCAAGGGACTAGCGGGAGGTGGCTCCTACAATGAGCAGTTCTTC | CASKGLAGGGSYNEQFF
few | TRBJ2-7 | . | 13 | TRBV20-1 | TGCAGTGCTCGATCCAGGGGAACCTACGAGCAGTACTTC | CSARSRGTYEQYF
few | TRBJ2-3 | TRBD1 | 16 | TRBV5-1 | TGCGCCAGCAGCAACGGACAGGGGCCTCGCACAGATACGCAGTATTTT | CASSNGQGPRTDTQYF
few | TRBJ1-1 | . | 16 | TRBV12-3/TRBV12-4 | TGTGCCAGCAGTTTAGACAGGCTGTTGTCGAACACTGAAGCTTTCTTT | CASSLDRLLSNTEAFF
. | TRBJ2-1 | TRBD1 | 15 | TRBV7-9 | TGTGCCAGCAGCTCAGAACAGGGGATTTTGAATGAGCAGTTCTTC | CASSSEQGILNEQFF
. | TRBJ2-1 | . | 15 | TRBV29-1 | TGCAGCGGGAAAACTAGTCCGAGGGGATACAATGAGCAGTTCTTC | CSGKTSPRGYNEQFF
many | TRBJ1-5 | TRBD1 | 13 | TRBV19 | TGTGCCAGTAGAACAGGGGTAGCGTCGCCCCAGCATTTT | CASRTGVASPQHF
. | TRBJ2-7 | . | 15 | TRBV2 | TGTGCCAGCAGTGTAATATGGGAGATTTCCTACGAGCAGTACTTC | CASSVIWEISYEQYF
. | TRBJ2-7 | TRBD1 | 15 | TRBV27 | TGTGCCAGCCGTAGTTGGACAGGGGACTCCTACGAGCAGTACTTC | CASRSWTGDSYEQYF
. | TRBJ2-3 | TRBD2 | 15 | TRBV3-1 | TGTGCCAGCAGCCATCGCGGGAGTATGATGGGTACGCAGTATTTT | CASSHRGSMMGTQYF
few | TRBJ2-1 | TRBD2 | 17 | TRBV20-1 | TGCAGTGCTAGAGATCTTGGACGCGGGGGAGCCTACAATGAGCAGTTCTTC | CSARDLGRGGAYNEQFF
. | TRBJ1-2 | . | 14 | TRBV7-8 | TGTGCCAGCAGCTTACCCACAGTAGCAAGGACACCGATTTTC | CASSLPTVARTPIF
. | TRBJ1-3 | . | 15 | TRBV5-6 | TGTGCCAGCGCCCGGGACGCTGGCTCTGGAAACACCATATATTTT | CASARDAGSGNTIYF
many | TRBJ1-1 | . | 14 | TRBV6-1 | TGTGCCAGCAGGGATGGTTCTATGAACACTGAAGCTTTCTTT | CASRDGSMNTEAFF
few | TRBJ2-1 | TRBD2 | 15 | TRBV5-1 | TGCGCCAGCAGTTCCGGACTAGCGGATATAAATGAGCAGTTCTTC | CASSSGLADINEQFF
few | TRBJ1-1 | . | 13 | TRBV20-1 | TGCAGTGCTAGAGTAATGAGGGGCACTGAAGCTTTCTTT | CSARVMRGTEAFF
many | TRBJ1-3 | . | 15 | TRBV4-3 | TGCGCCAGCAGCCAAGTGGCAGCCTCTGGAAACACCATATATTTT | CASSQVAASGNTIYF
few | TRBJ2-3 | . | 13 | TRBV5-1 | TGCGCCAGCAGCCCCACTACTCCAGATACGCAGTATTTT | CASSPTTPDTQYF
. | TRBJ1-5 | . | 16 | TRBV23-1 | TGCGCCAGCAACCATTGGGGAAGCGATAGCAATCAGCCCCAGCATTTT | CASNHWGSDSNQPQHF
few | TRBJ2-1 | TRBD2 | 17 | TRBV7-2 | TGTGCCAGCAGCTTATTGAGCGGGAGGGTCCCTGGAAATGAGCAGTTCTTC | CASSLLSGRVPGNEQFF
many | TRBJ2-2 | . | 16 | TRBV4-1 | TGCGCCAGCAGCCAAGTCTTGGGCCTGAACACCGGGGAGCTGTTTTTT | CASSQVLGLNTGELFF
once | TRBJ2-7 | TRBD2 | 16 | TRBV5-6 | TGTGCCAGCAGCCTGCTGCCGGGACTAGCGGGAGCCGAGCAGTACTTC | CASSLLPGLAGAEQYF
few | TRBJ2-7 | TRBD2 | 11 | TRBV20-1 | TGCAGCGGGACTAGCCGATACGAGCAGTACTTC | CSGTSRYEQYF
. | TRBJ2-3 | TRBD2 | 15 | TRBV24-1 | TGTGCCACCAGTGACGGATGGCGGGGGGGACATACGCAGTATTTT | CATSDGWRGGHTQYF
many | TRBJ2-1 | TRBD2 | 18 | TRBV5-1 | TGCGCCAGCAGCTTGGTGTTGGTGGCCCTAGCGGTGTCTAATGAGCAGTTCTTC | CASSLVLVALAVSNEQFF
few | TRBJ2-1 | . | 12 | TRBV20-1 | TGCAGTGCACCGGACGCATACAATGAGCAGTTCTTC | CSAPDAYNEQFF
. | TRBJ1-6 | TRBD1 | 16 | TRBV5-1 | TGCGCCAGCAGCTTCCGGGACAGGGGATTGGATTCACCCCTCCACTTT | CASSFRDRGLDSPLHF
. | TRBJ2-2 | . | 15 | TRBV7-2 | TGTGCCAGCAGGCTTGGGGAGGCGAACACCCGGGAGCTGTTTTTT | CASRLGEANTRELFF
once | TRBJ2-5 | . | 13 | TRBV5-1 | TGCGCCAGCAGCCGGGCCCGACAAGAGACCCAGTACTTC | CASSRARQETQYF
few | TRBJ1-3 | . | 14 | TRBV5-1 | TGCGCCAGCAGCTTGGAAGGGAATGGAAACACCATATATTTT | CASSLEGNGNTIYF
. | TRBJ2-7 | . | 13 | TRBV12-3/TRBV12-4 | TGTGCCAGCAGTTTACGGGGGAGCGACGAGCAGTACTTC | CASSLRGSDEQYF
. | TRBJ2-3 | TRBD2 | 16 | TRBV3-1 | TGTGCCAGCAGCCAAGTTTTGTCTAGCGGGGCAGATACGCAGTATTTT | CASSQVLSSGADTQYF